This T cell receptor beta chain is from a study of cytomegalovirus exposure and HLA in healthy donors. Background on the study: In a previous analysis, 120 million or so unique TCR beta sequences were found from 150 million to 200 million T cells.

The PCR used 60 Vbeta and 13 Jbeta primers. Measured with immunoSEQ multiplex PCR; TCRdb has only the in-frame clones, and not every one. Altogether approximately 110,000 clones are present, 70% to 80% being singletons, with the ten largest covering less than 2%. Deletions cut 5 bases from V and 6 bases from J, with 17 bases between. Germline-derived CDR1 and CDR2 are SGHTA and FQGNSA. There are 15 residues in the CDR3. The sequenced sample was PBMCs. This clonotype was obtained from a man aged 50 to 60 in good health and CMV-seronegative. This chain links TRBV7-2 with TRBJ2-1; D may be TRBD2 (6 bases). CDR3 residues: CASSRSGRDVNEQFF. DNA of the CDR3: TGTGCCAGCAGCCGTAGCGGCAGGGACGTCAATGAGCAGTTCTTC. Based on the CDR3 plus reference TRBV7-2 and TRBJ2-1, the full variable domain is GAGVSQSPSNKVTEKGKDVELRCDPISGHTALYWYRQSLGQGLEFLIYFQGNSAPDKSGLPSDRFSAERTGGSVSTLTIQRTQQEDSAVYLCASSRSGRDVNEQFFGPGTRLTVL.